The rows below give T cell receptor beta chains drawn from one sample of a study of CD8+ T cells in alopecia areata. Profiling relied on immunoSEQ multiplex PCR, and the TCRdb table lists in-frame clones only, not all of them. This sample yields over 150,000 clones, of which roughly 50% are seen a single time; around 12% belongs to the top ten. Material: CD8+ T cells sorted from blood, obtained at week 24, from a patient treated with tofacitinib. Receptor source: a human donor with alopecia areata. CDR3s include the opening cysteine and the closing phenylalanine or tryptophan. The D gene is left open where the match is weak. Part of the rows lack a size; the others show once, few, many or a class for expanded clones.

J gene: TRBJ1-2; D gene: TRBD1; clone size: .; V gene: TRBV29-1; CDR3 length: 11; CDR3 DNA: TGCAGCGTTGGGGACAGGGTTGGCTACACCTTC; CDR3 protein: CSVGDRVGYTF
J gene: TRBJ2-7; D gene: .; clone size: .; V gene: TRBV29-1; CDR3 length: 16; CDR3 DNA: TGCAGCGTCGCCAAACCTCTTGACAGTTCGTCCTACGAGCAGTACTTC; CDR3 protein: CSVAKPLDSSSYEQYF
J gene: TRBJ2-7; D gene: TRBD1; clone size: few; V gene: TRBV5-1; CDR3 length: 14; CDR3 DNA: TGCGCCAGCAGCTCGGGACAGGCTGCCTACGAGCAGTACTTC; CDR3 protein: CASSSGQAAYEQYF
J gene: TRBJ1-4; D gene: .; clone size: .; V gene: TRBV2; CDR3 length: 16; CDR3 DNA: TGTGCCAGCAGTGAAGCGGGGACTTGGGGGATCGGAAAACTGTTTTTT; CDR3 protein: CASSEAGTWGIGKLFF
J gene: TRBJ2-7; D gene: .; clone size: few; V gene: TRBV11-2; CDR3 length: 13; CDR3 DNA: TGTGCCAGCAGCCAGGGGAGCTCCTACGAGCAGTACTTC; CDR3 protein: CASSQGSSYEQYF
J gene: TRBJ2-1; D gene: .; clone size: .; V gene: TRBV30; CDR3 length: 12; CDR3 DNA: TGTGCCTGGAGTGTAAGTGTCAATGAGCAGTTCTTC; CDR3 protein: CAWSVSVNEQFF
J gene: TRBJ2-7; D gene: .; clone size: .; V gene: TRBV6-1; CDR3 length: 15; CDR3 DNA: TGTGCCAGCAGTGAAGAAGCAGCGCTGACCTACGAGCAGTACTTC; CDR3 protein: CASSEEAALTYEQYF
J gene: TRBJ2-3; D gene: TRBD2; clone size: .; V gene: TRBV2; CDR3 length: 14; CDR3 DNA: TGTGCCATCCTCCTAGCGGCTAGCACAGATACGCAGTATTTT; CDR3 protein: CAILLAASTDTQYF
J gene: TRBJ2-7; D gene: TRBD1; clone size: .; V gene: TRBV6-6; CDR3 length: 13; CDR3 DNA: TGTGCCAGCAGCTACACAGGGGCCTACGAGCAGTACTTC; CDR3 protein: CASSYTGAYEQYF
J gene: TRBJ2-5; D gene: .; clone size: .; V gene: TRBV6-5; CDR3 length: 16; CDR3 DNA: TGTGCCAGCAGTTACTCGCTATTTATCAGTCGGGAGACCCAGTACTTC; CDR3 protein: CASSYSLFISRETQYF
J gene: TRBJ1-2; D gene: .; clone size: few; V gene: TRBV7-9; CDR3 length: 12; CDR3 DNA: TGTGCCAGCAGCTTAGCTGGGCGCGGCTACACCTTC; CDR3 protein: CASSLAGRGYTF
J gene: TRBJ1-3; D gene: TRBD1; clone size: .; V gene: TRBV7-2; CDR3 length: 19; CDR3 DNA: TGTGCCAGCAGCCCAGCCGGGAGGGGGCTTTACTACTCTGGAAACACCATATATTTT; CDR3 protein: CASSPAGRGLYYSGNTIYF
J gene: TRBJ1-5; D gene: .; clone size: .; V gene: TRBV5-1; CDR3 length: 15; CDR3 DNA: TGCGCCAGCAGCTTGGCGACAGGTAGCAATCAGCCCCAGCATTTT; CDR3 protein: CASSLATGSNQPQHF
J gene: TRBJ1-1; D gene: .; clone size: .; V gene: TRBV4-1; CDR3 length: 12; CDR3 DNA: TGCGCCAGCAGCCCAGGGACAAATGAAGCTTTCTTT; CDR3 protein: CASSPGTNEAFF
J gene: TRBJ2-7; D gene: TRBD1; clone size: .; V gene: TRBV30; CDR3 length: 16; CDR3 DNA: TGTGCCTGGAGTGTACTCAGGACAGGGGATGAGGACGAGCAGTACTTC; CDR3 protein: CAWSVLRTGDEDEQYF
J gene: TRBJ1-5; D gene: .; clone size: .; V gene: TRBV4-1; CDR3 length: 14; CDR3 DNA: TGCGCCAGCAGCCAAGTGGGCAGCAATCAGCCCCAGCATTTT; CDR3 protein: CASSQVGSNQPQHF